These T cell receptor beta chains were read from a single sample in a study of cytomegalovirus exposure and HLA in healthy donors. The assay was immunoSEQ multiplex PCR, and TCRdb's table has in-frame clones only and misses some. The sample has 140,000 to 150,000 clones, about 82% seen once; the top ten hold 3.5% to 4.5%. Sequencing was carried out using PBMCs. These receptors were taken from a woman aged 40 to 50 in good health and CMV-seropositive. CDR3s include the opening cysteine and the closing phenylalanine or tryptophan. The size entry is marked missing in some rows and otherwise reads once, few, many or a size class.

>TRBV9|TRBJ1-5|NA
CASSALQGFPPQHF
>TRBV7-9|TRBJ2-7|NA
CASSSTKGEPYEQYF
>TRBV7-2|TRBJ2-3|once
CASSPQRVLDTQYF
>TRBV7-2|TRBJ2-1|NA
CASSRDRISYNEQFF
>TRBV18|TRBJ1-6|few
CASSPLQQRDSPLHF
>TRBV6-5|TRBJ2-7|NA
CASSHGLNYEQYF
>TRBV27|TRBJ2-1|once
CASKGGTGILSNEQFF
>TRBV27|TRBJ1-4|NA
CASSLKGQGRKWGEKLFF
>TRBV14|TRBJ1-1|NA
CASSQRQGGTEAFF
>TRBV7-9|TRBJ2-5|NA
CASSLGTGQGSRRQETQYF
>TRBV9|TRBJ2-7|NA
CASSVQGNPYEQYF
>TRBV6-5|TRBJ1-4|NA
CASRSDRKKLFF
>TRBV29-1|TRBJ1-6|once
CSVAQDRDNSPLHF
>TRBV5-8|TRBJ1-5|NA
CASSLDLVAQPQHF
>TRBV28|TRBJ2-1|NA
CASSLTRRGAGEQFF
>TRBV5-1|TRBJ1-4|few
CASSLFAGLKATNEKLFF
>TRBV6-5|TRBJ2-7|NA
CASSLAGVGEQYF
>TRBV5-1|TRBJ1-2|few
CASSLGGQVVGYTF
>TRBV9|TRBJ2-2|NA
CASSVGGEDTGELFF
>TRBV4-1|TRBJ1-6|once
CASSQEWASRGNSPLHF
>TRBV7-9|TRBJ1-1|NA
CASIGRGRVTEAFF
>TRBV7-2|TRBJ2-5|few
CASSFRGLAGIGETQYF
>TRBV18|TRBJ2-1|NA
CASSPTQGAVYNEQFF
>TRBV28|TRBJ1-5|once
CASSFRRGFNQPQHF
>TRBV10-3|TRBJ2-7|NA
CAISESQVGGRISSEQYF